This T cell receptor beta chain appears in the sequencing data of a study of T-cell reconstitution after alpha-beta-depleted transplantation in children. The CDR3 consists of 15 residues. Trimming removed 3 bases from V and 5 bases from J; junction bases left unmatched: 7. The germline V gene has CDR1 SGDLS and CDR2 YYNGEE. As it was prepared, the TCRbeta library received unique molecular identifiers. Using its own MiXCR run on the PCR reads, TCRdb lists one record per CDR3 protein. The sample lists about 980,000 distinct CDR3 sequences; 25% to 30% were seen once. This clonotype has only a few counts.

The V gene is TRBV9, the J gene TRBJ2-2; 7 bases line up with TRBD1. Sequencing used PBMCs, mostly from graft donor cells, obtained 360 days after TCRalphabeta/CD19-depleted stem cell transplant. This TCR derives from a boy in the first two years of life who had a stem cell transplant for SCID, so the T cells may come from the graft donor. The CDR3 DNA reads TGTGCCAGCAGCGACGGACAGGTTCCAACCGGGGAGCTGTTTTTT. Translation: CASSDGQVPTGELFF.